This passage covers 17 T cell receptor beta chains from one sample sequenced in a study of vaccination and CD4 T cells after COVID-19. The assay that was used to sequence DNA from cultured CD4+ T cells was the Oncomine TCR Beta short-read assay. MiXCR, applied by TCRdb to the PCR reads, yields one record per CDR3 protein. The sample comprises about 19,000 distinct CDR3 sequences, around 48% of which are singletons, and 2.5% rests with the top ten. These receptors lack a known antigen. Documented treatment: approximately 10-day PBMC culture with coronavirus spike peptide pools or control peptides (ViraFEST assay). The input for sequencing was CD4+ T cells from blood, cultured in vitro, taken after SARS-CoV-2 vaccination. The source is a human donor who had recovered from COVID-19.

The gene calls are TRBV20-1 and TRBJ1-2, with D unclear. CDR1 is DFQATT and CDR2 is SNEGSKA in the germline V gene (reference sequence). V was shortened by 6 bases and J by 8 bases, with 13 bases between the two germline ends. The CDR3 length is 11 residues. CDR3 sequence: CSAKEGWGYTF. DNA for the CDR3: TGCAGTGCCAAGGAAGGCTGGGGCTACACCTTC.

The J gene is TRBJ1-5, the V gene TRBV2; 7 nucleotides match TRBD1. The CDR3 length is 16 residues. Germline CDR1 is SNHLY and CDR2 is FYNNEI. V shed 7 bases, J shed 6 bases, and the junction held 15 bases outside the gene matches. The CDR3, as DNA: TGTGCCAGCACCCCGTCAGGGGGAGGGATGGGTCAGCCCCAGCATTTT. Protein product: CASTPSGGGMGQPQHF.

The chain carries TRBV6-1 and TRBJ1-5; D uncertain. This CDR3 has 15 amino acids. In germline, CDR1 is MNHNS, CDR2 SASEGT. V was pared by 5 bases and J by 5 bases, with 16 bases between. DNA for the CDR3: TGTGCCAGCAGTCGGCAGCGTACGGCGGATCAGCCCCAGCATTTT. Protein: CASSRQRTADQPQHF.

DNA of the CDR3: TGCAGTGCTTACACAGGGGGCGAAGCAGGAGATACGCAGTATTTT. This sequence encodes CSAYTGGEAGDTQYF. This chain links TRBV20-1 with TRBJ2-3; 9 bases fit TRBD1. The V gene end was trimmed by 5 bases and the J gene end by 5 bases; junction bases not matched to a gene: 11. The germline CDR1 and CDR2 sequences are DFQATT and SNEGSKA (reference sequence). CDR3 length: 15 amino acids.

This clonotype occurred once. The chain uses TRBV7-2 and TRBJ2-3; 11 bases map to TRBD2. This CDR3 spans 18 amino acids. The trim removed 4 bases at V and 0 bases at J, leaving 9 bases unmatched. The V gene's germline CDR1 is SGHTA and CDR2 FQGNSA. CDR3 bases: TGTGCCAGCAGCTCACTCGGGGGACTAGCGGTCAGCACAGATACGCAGTATTTT. Translated: CASSSLGGLAVSTDTQYF.

This clonotype was counted only a few times. The chain employs TRBV2 and TRBJ2-3; the match to TRBD1 covers 10 bases. The germline CDR1 and CDR2 sequences are SNHLY and FYNNEI. V shed 8 bases, J shed 5 bases, and the junction held 4 bases outside the gene matches. CDR3 size: 13 residues. This chain's CDR3 is CASGTGDRDTQYF. The CDR3 DNA reads TGTGCCAGCGGGACAGGGGATAGAGATACGCAGTATTTT.

The rearrangement links TRBV20-1 to TRBJ2-5, with D hard to call. With 3 bases removed from V and 2 bases from J, the gap between germline ends came to 7 bases. CDR1 and CDR2 from the germline V gene are DFQATT and SNEGSKA (reference sequence). This CDR3 has 12 residues. CDR3: CSASPQQETQYF. The CDR3 DNA reads as TGCAGTGCTAGTCCTCAACAAGAGACCCAGTACTTC.

The CDR3 region is CASSPRDSTEAFF. CDR3 in DNA: TGTGCCAGCAGTCCAAGAGACAGCACTGAAGCTTTCTTT. V is TRBV12-3 or TRBV12-4 and J is TRBJ1-1, with D possibly being TRBD1 (5 bases). V was shortened by 5 bases and J by 4 bases, with 11 bases between the two germline ends. CDR3 length equals 13 residues.

This clonotype appeared once. This chain uses TRBV28 with TRBJ1-2; 10 bases agree with TRBD1. This CDR3 has 14 residues. With V trimmed by 2 bases and J by 11 bases, 8 bases remained unmatched. Per germline, CDR1 MDHEN and CDR2 SYDVKM. The CDR3 loop is CASSLQDRGFGYTF. Written as DNA, the CDR3 is TGTGCCAGCAGTTTACAGGACAGGGGGTTTGGGTACACCTTC.

V gene TRBV7-2 combines with J gene TRBJ2-1; 7 positions agree with TRBD2. V shed 0 bases, J shed 7 bases, and the junction held 9 bases outside the gene matches. In germline, CDR1 is SGHTA, CDR2 FQGNSA. The CDR3 consists of 16 residues. CDR3 sequence reads: CASSLAGGGGWNEQFF. In nucleotides, the CDR3 is TGTGCCAGCAGCTTAGCGGGTGGGGGGGGGTGGAATGAGCAGTTCTTC. The full variable domain, with the rest looked up from reference TRBV7-2 and TRBJ2-1, is GAGVSQSPSNKVTEKGKDVELRCDPISGHTALYWYRQSLGQGLEFLIYFQGNSAPDKSGLPSDRFSAERTGGSVSTLTIQRTQQEDSAVYLCASSLAGGGGWNEQFFGPGTRLTVL.

The CDR3 bases are TGTGCCACCTCTGACACAGGGGATCAGCCCCAGCATTTT. This translates into CATSDTGDQPQHF. V and J are TRBV19 and TRBJ1-5; TRBD1 matches at 7 bases. Germline CDR1 and CDR2: LNHDA and SQIVND (reference sequence). With 10 bases clipped from V and 5 bases from J, the junction kept 8 bases outside the gene matches. This CDR3 comprises 13 residues.

This clonotype was counted between two and nine times. The chain is built from TRBV6-5 and TRBJ2-5; D unresolved. The germline gives CDR1 MNHEY, CDR2 SVGAGI. Trimming stripped 0 bases from V and 1 base from J, with 6 bases between. This CDR3 contains 14 residues. In DNA, the CDR3 is TGTGCCAGCAGTTACTCTCTGTTCCAAGAGACCCAGTACTTC. Its protein is CASSYSLFQETQYF.

The chain carries TRBV7-6 and TRBJ2-7; D is perhaps TRBD1 (6 bases). Germline CDR1 SGHVS, CDR2 FNYEAQ. The CDR3 totals 15 residues. V was pared by 5 bases and J by 6 bases, with 20 bases between. CDR3 bases: TGTGCCAGCAGCCCCCAGGACAGCCTAAGTAGCGAGCAGTACTTC. Protein sequence: CASSPQDSLSSEQYF.

The chain carries TRBV28 and TRBJ2-6; 8 nucleotides agree with TRBD1. The CDR3 contains 15 residues. The V gene end was trimmed by 6 bases and the J gene end by 1 base; junction bases not matched to a gene: 2. From germline, CDR1 is MDHEN and CDR2 SYDVKM. The CDR3 loop reads CASRDRGSGANVLTF. DNA for the CDR3: TGTGCCAGCAGAGACAGGGGATCTGGGGCCAACGTCCTGACTTTC.

This sequence joins TRBV20-1 and TRBJ1-1; 7 bases map to TRBD1. Losses at the gene ends were 5 bases for V and 1 base for J; bases not matched to a gene: 7. CDR3 size: 14 residues. Germline-derived CDR1 and CDR2 are DFQATT and SNEGSKA (reference sequence). CDR3 sequence (DNA): TGCAGTGCTGTGGAGACAGGGAGGAACACTGAAGCTTTCTTT. Its translation: CSAVETGRNTEAFF.

This clonotype was detected only a few times. V usage is TRBV20-1 and J usage is TRBJ2-2; D may be TRBD1 (6 bases). This CDR3 region has 15 residues. Germline CDR1 DFQATT, CDR2 SNEGSKA (reference sequence). Trimming left V 2 bases short and J 2 bases short, with 12 bases between. The CDR3, as DNA: TGCAGTGCTAGAACCAGGACAGCTAACACCGGGGAGCTGTTTTTT. Amino acids: CSARTRTANTGELFF.

There are a few counts of this clonotype. The chain combines TRBV6-1 with TRBJ2-7, with TRBD1 matching over 9 bases. The CDR3 loop spans 14 amino acids. Unmatched junction bases numbered 3, after V lost 3 bases and J lost 3 bases. Per germline, CDR1 MNHNS and CDR2 SASEGT. The DNA for the CDR3 is TGTGCCAGCAGTGACGGGACAGGGCTCTACGAGCAGTACTTC. Its protein is CASSDGTGLYEQYF.